This is a list of T cell receptor beta chains from one sample in a study of Graves' ophthalmopathy and Graves' hyperthyroidism. TCRdb ran MiXCR on the multiplex PCR reads and lists one entry per CDR3 protein. The data hold roughly 350,000 distinct CDR3 sequences, with approximately 18% observed a single time. The sequenced sample was peripheral blood. These receptors were obtained from an adult woman with stable Graves' hyperthyroidism. CDR3s leave out the opening cysteine and the closing phenylalanine or tryptophan.

v_gene: TRBV2
j_gene: TRBJ2-7
CDR3aa: ASSDSGTSSYEQY

v_gene: TRBV4-1
j_gene: TRBJ2-7
CDR3aa: ASSQADYPYEQY

v_gene: TRBV27
j_gene: TRBJ2-7
CDR3aa: ASSLSGPGGEQY

v_gene: TRBV6-2/TRBV6-3
j_gene: TRBJ2-2
CDR3aa: ASSYDDTGELF

v_gene: TRBV27
j_gene: TRBJ2-1
CDR3aa: ASSPTGKSGRIENEQF

v_gene: TRBV24-1
j_gene: TRBJ2-2
CDR3aa: ATSEWGQGLNGELF

v_gene: TRBV6-1
j_gene: TRBJ2-7
CDR3aa: ASSDYKQY

v_gene: TRBV28
j_gene: TRBJ1-2
CDR3aa: ASSLVRPYGYT

v_gene: TRBV7-2
j_gene: TRBJ2-5
CDR3aa: ASRPGAGGPYKTQY

v_gene: TRBV6-1
j_gene: TRBJ1-1
CDR3aa: ASSPQNLNTEAF

v_gene: TRBV24-1
j_gene: TRBJ2-7
CDR3aa: ATSDPFLYEQY

v_gene: TRBV7-2
j_gene: TRBJ2-7
CDR3aa: ASSPDGQGSYEQY

v_gene: TRBV2
j_gene: TRBJ1-6
CDR3aa: ASDPGTGDPPLH

v_gene: TRBV29-1
j_gene: TRBJ2-5
CDR3aa: SVEEVNREETQY

v_gene: TRBV12-3/TRBV12-4
j_gene: TRBJ1-1
CDR3aa: ASSSGRSAGGTEAF

v_gene: TRBV11-2
j_gene: TRBJ1-1
CDR3aa: ASSLRQDGTEAF

v_gene: TRBV27
j_gene: TRBJ1-6
CDR3aa: ASSLSPGGNSPLH

v_gene: TRBV6-5
j_gene: TRBJ2-7
CDR3aa: ASSSGHQYYEQY

v_gene: TRBV9
j_gene: TRBJ2-2
CDR3aa: ASSADIVNTGELF

v_gene: TRBV5-6
j_gene: TRBJ2-7
CDR3aa: ASSFRGQGSYEQY

v_gene: TRBV4-1
j_gene: TRBJ1-6
CDR3aa: ASSLRGPDSPLH

v_gene: TRBV6-1
j_gene: TRBJ2-2
CDR3aa: ASSDGVVRRTGELF

v_gene: TRBV28
j_gene: TRBJ2-4
CDR3aa: ASSLSTLAKNIQY

v_gene: TRBV27
j_gene: TRBJ1-5
CDR3aa: ASSLSMGDNYSNQPQH

v_gene: TRBV28
j_gene: TRBJ2-5
CDR3aa: ASSSYIGQGSLSTQY

v_gene: TRBV30
j_gene: TRBJ1-1
CDR3aa: AWRAGLNTEAF

v_gene: TRBV28
j_gene: TRBJ1-2
CDR3aa: ASGTGLYGYT

v_gene: TRBV28
j_gene: TRBJ1-2
CDR3aa: ASTVVGVYGYT

v_gene: TRBV19
j_gene: TRBJ1-5
CDR3aa: ASSDSYQPQH

v_gene: TRBV20-1
j_gene: TRBJ1-5
CDR3aa: SVRTNQPQH

v_gene: TRBV5-1
j_gene: TRBJ2-7
CDR3aa: ASSIGQGTNEQY

v_gene: TRBV6-6
j_gene: TRBJ2-5
CDR3aa: ASSSRTSGRAWETQY

v_gene: TRBV12-3/TRBV12-4
j_gene: TRBJ2-3
CDR3aa: ASSSRTGGTTDTQY

v_gene: TRBV29-1
j_gene: TRBJ2-7
CDR3aa: SVGAGGSYEQY

v_gene: TRBV9
j_gene: TRBJ2-7
CDR3aa: ASSPGGSGYEQY

v_gene: TRBV4-1
j_gene: TRBJ2-7
CDR3aa: ASSQVGRKAYEQY

v_gene: TRBV6-2/TRBV6-3
j_gene: TRBJ1-2
CDR3aa: ASSQDRNGYT

v_gene: TRBV5-1
j_gene: TRBJ2-5
CDR3aa: ASSPFRGDETQY

v_gene: TRBV5-1
j_gene: TRBJ2-7
CDR3aa: ASSSGLPLGHEQY

v_gene: TRBV5-1
j_gene: TRBJ2-7
CDR3aa: ASTRDNSYEQY

v_gene: TRBV20-1
j_gene: TRBJ1-2
CDR3aa: SARPFDGAGGYT

v_gene: TRBV6-5
j_gene: TRBJ2-5
CDR3aa: ASSYNRGMETQY

v_gene: TRBV11-2
j_gene: TRBJ2-5
CDR3aa: ASSVGPLGGNGETQY

v_gene: TRBV10-3
j_gene: TRBJ2-5
CDR3aa: AISDQTGTDPGETQY

v_gene: TRBV18
j_gene: TRBJ2-5
CDR3aa: ATFTRGGETQY

v_gene: TRBV12-3/TRBV12-4
j_gene: TRBJ1-2
CDR3aa: ASPTPDRGLPLL

v_gene: TRBV29-1
j_gene: TRBJ2-4
CDR3aa: SVEAPRDIKY

v_gene: TRBV12-3/TRBV12-4
j_gene: TRBJ2-2
CDR3aa: ASSLVWGIGELF

v_gene: TRBV28
j_gene: TRBJ1-2
CDR3aa: ASSLFWDRVYGYT

v_gene: TRBV9
j_gene: TRBJ1-2
CDR3aa: ASSAEVQGDYGYT

v_gene: TRBV19
j_gene: TRBJ1-5
CDR3aa: ASSIWGFNQPQH